These 25 T cell receptor beta chains came from one sample sequenced in a study of neoadjuvant anti-PD-1 for oral cavity cancer. Time point in this sample: after neoadjuvant nivolumab, at surgical resection. TCRdb's copy holds only in-frame clones and misses some; the assay was immunoSEQ multiplex PCR. The table lists 73,000 or so clones, around 83% of them singletons. The starting material was PBMCs, obtained after nivolumab (anti-PD-1) treatment. Receptors originate from a person between 40 and 85 years old with oral cavity squamous cell carcinoma.

This clone occurred once. The rearrangement uses TRBV5-1 and TRBJ2-7; D is unresolved. V lost 0 bases and J lost 3, with 10 bases in between. CDR1 and CDR2 from the germline V gene are SGHRS and YFSETQ. This CDR3 contains 14 residues. The CDR3 DNA is TGCGCCAGCAGCTTGGAGGTTAAGGACTACGAGCAGTACTTC. Its translation is CASSLEVKDYEQYF.

J is TRBJ2-2 and V is TRBV10-3; unclear D gene. Trimming pared 3 bases from V and 1 base from J, leaving 6 bases between. This CDR3 contains 14 residues. Germline V gene lookup returns CDR1 ENHRY and CDR2 SYGVKD. The CDR3 loop is CAISETKNTGELFF. The DNA for the CDR3 is TGTGCCATCAGTGAAACCAAGAACACCGGGGAGCTGTTTTTT.

The rearrangement uses TRBV2 and TRBJ1-1; D possibly corresponds to TRBD1 (5 bases). Germline lookup yields CDR1 SNHLY and CDR2 FYNNEI. The CDR3 covers 13 residues. V was shortened by 6 bases and J by 4 bases, with 12 bases between the two germline ends. The CDR3 here is CASRAGRSTEAFF. CDR3 sequence (DNA): TGTGCCAGCAGGGCAGGGCGTAGCACTGAAGCTTTCTTT.

V usage is TRBV6-1 and J usage is TRBJ2-3; D gene ambiguous. The CDR3 spans 14 residues. Germline CDR1 is MNHNS and CDR2 is SASEGT. V lost 0 bases, J lost 5 bases, and 9 bases lay in between. For the CDR3, the DNA is TGTGCCAGCAGTGAAGCACCGGGTCGAGATACGCAGTATTTT. This codes for CASSEAPGRDTQYF.

This chain joins TRBV29-1 and TRBJ1-1; 7 bases map to TRBD1. CDR1 is SQVTM and CDR2 is ANQGSEA in the germline V gene. This CDR3 region has 16 residues. With 4 bases clipped from V and 0 bases from J, the junction kept 11 bases outside the gene matches. CDR3 loop: CSVVGVSGQMNTEAFF. CDR3 in DNA: TGCAGCGTTGTGGGGGTGTCGGGACAGATGAACACTGAAGCTTTCTTT. The full variable domain, its missing parts supplied by reference TRBV29-1 and TRBJ1-1, is SAVISQKPSRDICQRGTSLTIQCQVDSQVTMMFWYRQQPGQSLTLIATANQGSEATYESGFVIDKFPISRPNLTFSTLTVSNMSPEDSSIYLCSVVGVSGQMNTEAFFGQGTRLTVV.

In this sample, this clone turned up a few times. The chain recombines TRBV30 with TRBJ2-7; 7 bases match TRBD1. Germline CDR1 is GTSNPN and CDR2 is SVGIG (reference sequence). The CDR3 is 15 residues long. J lost 0 bases, V lost 1 base, and 6 bases had no gene match. CDR3 region: CAWSARQGSSYEQYF. The CDR3 bases are TGTGCCTGGAGTGCCAGACAGGGAAGCTCCTACGAGCAGTACTTC. Using reference TRBV30 and TRBJ2-7 for the parts outside the CDR3, the full variable domain is SQTIHQWPATLVQPVGSPLSLECTVEGTSNPNLYWYRQAAGRGLQLLFYSVGIGQISSEVPQNLSASRPQDRQFILSSKKLLLSDSGFYLCAWSARQGSSYEQYFGPGTRLTVT.

The J gene is TRBJ1-1, the V gene TRBV11-2, with unresolved D. This CDR3 spans 15 amino acids. V lost 0 bases and J 3 bases, leaving 11 bases between the germline ends. Looked up from germline, CDR1 is SGHAT and CDR2 is FQNNGV. The CDR3 region is CASSLEGGVDTEAFF. In DNA form, the CDR3 reads TGTGCCAGCAGCTTAGAAGGCGGTGTGGACACTGAAGCTTTCTTT.

This chain joins TRBV14 and TRBJ1-5, with D perhaps matching TRBD1 (5 bases). V shed 4 bases and J shed 7 bases, with 11 bases lying between them. CDR1 and CDR2 (germline): SGHDN, FVKESK. This CDR3 has 13 residues. The CDR3: CASSPQGGQPQHF. For the CDR3, the DNA is TGTGCCAGCAGCCCCCAGGGAGGACAGCCCCAGCATTTT.

The gene calls are TRBV19 and TRBJ1-2; the D is unclear. The V end lost 3 bases, the J end lost 6 bases, and 11 bases lay between the germline ends. Germline CDR1 LNHDA, CDR2 SQIVND (reference sequence). This CDR3 is 13 amino acids long. The CDR3 here is CASSMGRADGYTF. CDR3 DNA sequence: TGTGCCAGTAGTATGGGAAGGGCCGATGGCTACACCTTC.

This chain uses TRBV5-6 with TRBJ1-3, with D possibly TRBD1 on 5 matching bases. V was clipped by 4 bases and J by 4 bases, with 18 bases between them. The germline V gene encodes CDR1 SGHDT and CDR2 YYEEEE. The CDR3 totals 16 residues. The CDR3: CASSPGGAVLGNTIYF. CDR3 nucleotide sequence: TGTGCCAGCAGCCCCGGAGGGGCAGTCTTAGGAAACACCATATATTTT.

The chain uses TRBV6-5 and TRBJ2-3; D is unclear. The CDR3 is made up of 13 amino acids. Trimming pared 6 bases from V and 8 bases from J, leaving 15 bases between. Germline V gives CDR1 MNHEY, CDR2 SVGAGI. CDR3 region: CASRLDPLGTQYF. Written as DNA, the CDR3 is TGTGCCAGCAGACTCGACCCCCTTGGTACGCAGTATTTT.

V gene TRBV5-5 combines with J gene TRBJ2-7, with TRBD2 identical over 10 bases. Germline CDR1 reads SGHKS; CDR2 reads YYEKEE (reference sequence). J was trimmed by 2 bases and V by 0 bases; bases with no gene match: 5. This CDR3 is 16 amino acids long. CDR3 coding DNA: TGTGCCAGCAGCTTGGGGCTAGCGGGAGACCCCTACGAGCAGTACTTC. This sequence encodes CASSLGLAGDPYEQYF.

The chain is built from TRBV7-6 and TRBJ2-2, with D perhaps TRBD2 (5 bases). Trimming stripped 0 bases from V and 2 bases from J, with 7 bases between. Germline V CDR1 and CDR2: SGHVS, FNYEAQ. This CDR3 is built from 15 residues. The CDR3 DNA sequence: TGTGCCAGCAGCTTAGCGGCTAGCAACACCGGGGAGCTGTTTTTT. It yields the protein CASSLAASNTGELFF.

This chain links TRBV29-1 with TRBJ2-2, with D perhaps matching TRBD2 (6 bases). In germline, CDR1 is SQVTM, CDR2 ANQGSEA. The CDR3 runs to 14 residues. V lost 5 bases, J lost 0 bases, and 10 bases lay in between. CDR3 bases: TGCAGCGTTAGCGGGCAGACGAACACCGGGGAGCTGTTTTTT. This codes for CSVSGQTNTGELFF.

A note on this clone: The junction does not match germline at one end; this may be a read error. The chain uses TRBV30 and TRBJ1-1; tentative D call: TRBD1 (6 bases). Germline V gene data show CDR1 as GTSNPN and CDR2 as SVGIG (reference sequence). This CDR3 is built from 14 residues. The CDR3 nucleotides are TGTACCTGGAGTACCTTTGGGGGCGGGACTGAAGCTTTCTTT. Its translation: CTWSTFGGGTEAFF.

The rearrangement joins TRBV6-6 to TRBJ2-1; weak D call: TRBD1 (5 bases). The CDR3 extends over 15 amino acids. V dropped 5 bases and J dropped 8 bases, with 19 bases sitting between them. Germline V lookup: CDR1 MNHNY, CDR2 SVGAGI (reference sequence). CDR3: CASSNIQGEGDEQFF. CDR3 bases: TGTGCCAGCAGTAACATCCAGGGTGAAGGGGATGAGCAGTTCTTC.

This clone appeared a few times. The chain is built from TRBV28 and TRBJ2-1; 7 bases are a match to TRBD2. Germline V gene lookup returns CDR1 MDHEN and CDR2 SYDVKM. The CDR3 covers 15 residues. J gave up 6 bases and V 3 bases, and 8 bases lay outside the gene matches. CDR3 region: CASSFSLAAVNEQFF. The CDR3 bases are TGTGCCAGCAGTTTCAGCCTAGCGGCCGTCAATGAGCAGTTCTTC.

This clone was picked up a small number of times. The chain combines TRBV2 with TRBJ2-7, with no clear D. The CDR3 has 11 amino acids. CDR1 is SNHLY, CDR2 FYNNEI, per germline. Deletions cut 4 bases from V and 4 bases from J, with 5 bases between. The CDR3 region is CASSGQYEQYF. CDR3 DNA: TGTGCCAGCAGTGGTCAGTACGAGCAGTACTTC. The entire variable domain, with the rest obtained from reference TRBV2 and TRBJ2-7, is as follows: EPEVTQTPSHQVTQMGQEVILRCVPISNHLYFYWYRQILGQKVEFLVSFYNNEISEKSEIFDDQFSVERPDGSNFTLKIRSTKLEDSAMYFCASSGQYEQYFGPGTRLTVT.

This clone has a handful of counts. The J gene is TRBJ2-7, the V gene TRBV28; D ambiguous. The CDR3 consists of 13 residues. Trimming took 4 bases from V and 1 from J, leaving 8 bases between them. From germline, CDR1 is MDHEN and CDR2 SYDVKM. The DNA of the CDR3 is TGTGCCAGCAGTTGGTCCGGGTCCTACGAGCAGTACTTC. It codes for CASSWSGSYEQYF.

This chain joins TRBV14 and TRBJ1-4, with D maybe TRBD1 (5 bases). Germline V gives CDR1 SGHDN, CDR2 FVKESK. The CDR3 loop spans 14 amino acids. V lost 5 bases, J lost 10 bases, and 17 bases lay in between. CDR3 protein: CASSKEMSGGKLFF. The DNA of the CDR3 is TGTGCCAGCAGCAAGGAGATGAGTGGGGGAAAACTGTTTTTT.

The J gene is TRBJ2-3, the V gene TRBV29-1, with D perhaps matching TRBD1 or TRBD2 (5 bases each). Trimming took 8 bases from V and 2 from J, leaving 14 bases between them. Germline V gene lookup returns CDR1 SQVTM and CDR2 ANQGSEA. The CDR3 runs 13 residues. CDR3 loop: CSSRGGLTDTQYF. The CDR3 DNA follows: TGCAGCTCGAGGGGCGGGCTCACAGATACGCAGTATTTT.

This clone came up once. This CDR3 is CASSSPAGNNEQFF. The CDR3 DNA reads TGTGCCAGCAGCTCTCCCGCGGGGAACAATGAGCAGTTCTTC. This rearrangement joins TRBV7-2 to TRBJ2-1, with D maybe TRBD2 (6 bases). The CDR3 sequence is 14 residues long. The V end was cut by 4 bases, the J end by 5 bases, with 12 bases between. CDR1 SGHTA and CDR2 FQGNSA come from the germline V gene. Combining the CDR3 with reference TRBV7-2 and TRBJ2-1 gives the whole variable domain GAGVSQSPSNKVTEKGKDVELRCDPISGHTALYWYRQSLGQGLEFLIYFQGNSAPDKSGLPSDRFSAERTGGSVSTLTIQRTQQEDSAVYLCASSSPAGNNEQFFGPGTRLTVL.

The chain links TRBV10-3 to TRBJ2-3; no firm D call. CDR1 ENHRY and CDR2 SYGVKD come from the germline V gene. This CDR3 spans 14 amino acids. V lost 2 bases and J 5 bases, leaving 11 bases between the germline ends. The CDR3 DNA follows: TGTGCCATCAGTGAGATCCGTTCGGTAGATACGCAGTATTTT. It translates to CAISEIRSVDTQYF.

The genes are TRBV5-6 and TRBJ2-5, with D possibly being TRBD2 (5 bases). The germline V and J ends were trimmed by 1 base and 2 bases, with 6 bases remaining between them. Germline assignment: CDR1 SGHDT and CDR2 YYEEEE. The CDR3 is 13 residues long. CDR3 in amino acids: CASSLRGQETQYF. The CDR3, as DNA: TGTGCCAGCAGCTTGCGGGGACAAGAGACCCAGTACTTC.

This chain connects TRBV2 to TRBJ1-1, with TRBD1 identical over 7 bases. The CDR3 loop spans 18 amino acids. The V gene end was trimmed by 6 bases and the J gene end by 7 bases; junction bases not matched to a gene: 23. The V gene's germline CDR1 is SNHLY and CDR2 FYNNEI. CDR3 DNA: TGTGCCAGCAGAGGACTTCCGCTAACAGGGGAGGTGGCCTATGAAGCTTTCTTT. Residues: CASRGLPLTGEVAYEAFF. The full variable domain, rest sourced from reference TRBV2 and TRBJ1-1, is EPEVTQTPSHQVTQMGQEVILRCVPISNHLYFYWYRQILGQKVEFLVSFYNNEISEKSEIFDDQFSVERPDGSNFTLKIRSTKLEDSAMYFCASRGLPLTGEVAYEAFFGQGTRLTVV.